These T cell receptor beta chains were read from a single sample in a study of Ad26.COV2.S vaccination and SARS-CoV-2 variants. Profiled with immunoSEQ multiplex PCR; TCRdb holds only in-frame clones, not every one. The sample has roughly 390,000 clones, about nine tenths seen once. The input for sequencing was peripheral blood, taken in a trial of Ad26.COV2.S vaccine versus placebo. The receptors stem from a person between 18 and 65 years old who received the Ad26.COV2.S COVID-19 vaccine or a placebo. CDR3s include the opening cysteine and the closing phenylalanine or tryptophan. Fields, in order: CDR3 protein, CDR3 DNA, clone size, J gene, V gene, D gene. D genes are given only for firm matches. Clone size, where shown, is once, few, many, or a class for clones that have expanded.

CASSQPPLRGPHNEQFF	TGCGCCAGCAGCCAACCTCCGTTACGGGGGCCCCACAATGAGCAGTTCTTC	NA	TRBJ2-1	TRBV4-3	NA
CASSQVAGGPYEQFF	TGTGCCAGCAGCCAAGTAGCGGGGGGGCCCTATGAGCAGTTCTTC	NA	TRBJ2-1	TRBV3-1/TRBV3-2	TRBD2
CASRSGLAYEQYF	TGTGCCAGCAGAAGCGGGCTAGCGTACGAGCAGTACTTC	NA	TRBJ2-7	TRBV6-6	NA
CASSLSLSGELFF	TGTGCCAGTAGTCTATCATTGAGCGGGGAGCTGTTTTTT	once	TRBJ2-2	TRBV19	NA
CASKADRYGYTF	TGTGCCTCCAAGGCGGACAGATATGGCTACACCTTC	NA	TRBJ1-2	TRBV2	NA
CASSEYIIGGGTDTQYF	TGTGCCAGCAGTGAATACATTATAGGGGGGGGTACAGATACGCAGTATTTT	NA	TRBJ2-3	TRBV2	NA
CASSLGTGGVSNTEAFF	TGCGCCAGCAGCCTTGGGACAGGGGGGGTGTCGAACACTGAAGCTTTCTTT	NA	TRBJ1-1	TRBV5-1	TRBD1
CASSYSASSYQPQHF	TGTGCCAGCAGTTACTCTGCCAGTTCTTATCAGCCCCAGCATTTT	once	TRBJ1-5	TRBV6-5	NA
CASSEYGQGRTEAFF	TGTGCCAGCAGTGAATATGGGCAGGGGCGTACTGAAGCTTTCTTT	NA	TRBJ1-1	TRBV25-1	NA
CASSHHPSGRGANVLTF	TGTGCCAGCAGCCACCATCCTTCCGGTAGAGGGGCCAACGTCCTGACTTTC	NA	TRBJ2-6	TRBV4-2	NA
CATRQGPQYEQYF	TGTGCCACCCGACAGGGCCCTCAATACGAGCAGTACTTC	NA	TRBJ2-7	TRBV10-3	TRBD1
CASSYYAGGSTDTQYF	TGTGCCAGCAGTTACTATGCGGGGGGGTCTACAGATACGCAGTATTTT	once	TRBJ2-3	TRBV6-5	TRBD2
CASSLSGGATEAFF	TGTGCCAGCAGCTTAAGCGGGGGCGCCACTGAAGCTTTCTTT	NA	TRBJ1-1	TRBV7-2	NA
CASSIIQGGVYEQYF	TGTGCCAGTAGTATTATACAGGGGGGTGTCTACGAGCAGTACTTC	NA	TRBJ2-7	TRBV19	TRBD1
CASRDSSRNQPQHF	TGTGCCAGTAGGGACTCCTCGAGGAATCAGCCCCAGCATTTT	NA	TRBJ1-5	TRBV19	NA
CASSQRAGGPGELFF	TGTGCCAGCAGCCAACGAGCGGGGGGTCCCGGGGAGCTGTTTTTT	NA	TRBJ2-2	TRBV3-1/TRBV3-2	TRBD2
CASSFKGYEQYF	TGTGCCAGCAGCTTCAAGGGCTACGAGCAGTACTTC	NA	TRBJ2-7	TRBV5-6	NA
CASSYGGSTSTDTQYF	TGTGCCAGCAGTTACGGAGGGTCCACTAGCACAGATACGCAGTATTTT	NA	TRBJ2-3	TRBV6-6	NA
CASSYSLAGSYGYTF	TGTGCCAGCAGTTACTCCCTCGCAGGCAGCTATGGCTACACCTTC	NA	TRBJ1-2	TRBV6-5	NA
CASSALTGITGELFF	TGTGCCAGCAGCGCCCTGACAGGGATCACCGGGGAGCTGTTTTTT	NA	TRBJ2-2	TRBV6-5	TRBD1
CASSYSKVGELFF	TGTGCCAGCAGTTACTCGAAAGTCGGGGAGCTGTTTTTT	NA	TRBJ2-2	TRBV6-6	NA
CASSGDRQNIQYF	TGTGCCAGCAGTGGGGACCGTCAAAACATTCAGTACTTC	NA	TRBJ2-4	TRBV27	NA
CASSSIQQGFSQPQHF	TGTGCCAGCAGCTCAATTCAACAGGGTTTTAGTCAGCCCCAGCATTTT	NA	TRBJ1-5	TRBV27	NA
CASRPNRGSYNEQFF	TGTGCCAGCAGGCCTAACAGGGGGTCCTACAATGAGCAGTTCTTC	once	TRBJ2-1	TRBV6-6	TRBD1
CASSTGWGQGREQYF	TGCGCCAGCAGCACTGGGTGGGGACAGGGTCGCGAGCAGTACTTC	NA	TRBJ2-7	TRBV5-1	TRBD1
CSADIGRYGYTF	TGCAGCGCCGACATCGGAAGGTATGGCTACACCTTC	few	TRBJ1-2	TRBV29-1	NA
CASSGTGAGNTIYF	TGTGCCAGCAGCGGGACAGGGGCTGGAAACACCATATATTTT	NA	TRBJ1-3	TRBV5-4	TRBD1
CASSFFGAASGNTIYF	TGTGCCAGCAGCTTTTTTGGTGCAGCCTCTGGAAACACCATATATTTT	NA	TRBJ1-3	TRBV11-2	NA
CASSQDSQGRNTEAFF	TGCGCCAGCAGCCAAGATAGCCAGGGGAGGAACACTGAAGCTTTCTTT	NA	TRBJ1-1	TRBV4-1	NA
CASSPRLAGDYEQYF	TGTGCCAGCAGCCCGAGACTAGCGGGGGACTACGAGCAGTACTTC	NA	TRBJ2-7	TRBV14	TRBD2
CASSLGGTLEQFF	TGTGCCAGCAGCTTGGGGGGGACTCTTGAGCAGTTCTTC	NA	TRBJ2-1	TRBV5-4	NA
CASSLGGEGNTGELFF	TGTGCCAGCAGCCTAGGGGGAGAGGGGAACACCGGGGAGCTGTTTTTT	NA	TRBJ2-2	TRBV7-6	NA
CASSLGTGGEKLFF	TGCGCCAGCAGCCTGGGGACAGGGGGTGAAAAACTGTTTTTT	once	TRBJ1-4	TRBV5-1	TRBD1
CASSVGENTEAFF	TGCGCCAGCAGCGTCGGAGAGAACACTGAAGCTTTCTTT	NA	TRBJ1-1	TRBV5-1	NA
CASSLNLGQNYNEQFF	TGTGCCAGCAGCTTAAATCTAGGCCAAAACTACAATGAGCAGTTCTTC	NA	TRBJ2-1	TRBV7-6	NA
CASSQDSRSPLHF	TGTGCCAGCTCACAGGACAGCCGTTCACCCCTCCACTTT	NA	TRBJ1-6	TRBV18	NA
CATRGPNTEAFF	TGTGCCACCAGAGGACCGAACACTGAAGCTTTCTTT	once	TRBJ1-1	TRBV24-1	NA
CASSLTSGGRLEQFF	TGTGCCAGCAGCTTAACTAGCGGGGGGAGACTTGAGCAGTTCTTC	NA	TRBJ2-1	TRBV7-2	TRBD2
CASKAEETQYF	TGTGCCAGCAAGGCTGAAGAGACCCAGTACTTC	NA	TRBJ2-5	TRBV2	NA
CASAQIGGPQETQYF	TGCGCCAGCGCGCAAATAGGGGGGCCCCAAGAGACCCAGTACTTC	NA	TRBJ2-5	TRBV5-1	NA
CASSAQEGTEAFF	TGTGCCAGCAGCGCCCAGGAGGGGACAGAAGCTTTCTTT	NA	TRBJ1-1	TRBV2	NA
CASIGTSGGYTF	TGTGCCAGCATTGGGACCTCAGGGGGCTACACCTTC	NA	TRBJ1-2	TRBV6-5	NA
CSVIRGQGETQYF	TGCAGCGTAATTCGGGGGCAGGGAGAGACCCAGTACTTC	NA	TRBJ2-5	TRBV29-1	NA
CASSPRGGQGAYGYTF	TGTGCCAGTAGTCCCCGAGGGGGACAGGGGGCATATGGCTACACCTTC	NA	TRBJ1-2	TRBV19	TRBD1
CASIIPQETQYF	TGTGCCAGCATTATTCCCCAAGAGACCCAGTACTTC	NA	TRBJ2-5	TRBV5-6	NA
CASSHQDQPQHF	TGTGCCAGCAGTCATCAAGATCAGCCCCAGCATTTT	NA	TRBJ1-5	TRBV28	NA
CASKFGYQETQYF	TGTGCCAGCAAGTTTGGGTACCAAGAGACCCAGTACTTC	NA	TRBJ2-5	TRBV2	NA
CASSIVGREIGEAFF	TGTGCCAGTAGTATAGTGGGCAGGGAGATTGGTGAAGCTTTCTTT	NA	TRBJ1-1	TRBV19	NA
CSVEDLSGSPYTDTQYF	TGCAGCGTTGAAGATCTTTCGGGCAGCCCATACACAGATACGCAGTATTTT	once	TRBJ2-3	TRBV29-1	NA
CAWSVPKNIQYF	TGTGCCTGGAGTGTACCCAAAAACATTCAGTACTTC	NA	TRBJ2-4	TRBV30	NA
CATAFSSNTEAFF	TGTGCCACTGCATTCTCTTCCAACACTGAAGCTTTCTTT	NA	TRBJ1-1	TRBV27	NA
CASSQDSRNNEQFF	TGCGCCAGCAGCCAAGATTCTCGGAACAATGAGCAGTTCTTC	NA	TRBJ2-1	TRBV4-3	NA
CASSLVGAGPYRNEQFF	TGCGCCAGCAGCTTGGTGGGGGCGGGACCCTACAGGAATGAGCAGTTCTTC	NA	TRBJ2-1	TRBV5-1	NA
CASSQVGKGWEKLFF	TGCGCCAGCAGCCAAGTAGGAAAGGGCTGGGAAAAACTGTTTTTT	NA	TRBJ1-4	TRBV4-1	NA
CATPTGKPLHF	TGCGCCACTCCGACAGGGAAACCCCTCCACTTT	NA	TRBJ1-6	TRBV5-1	TRBD1